Given below is one TCR beta chain in context. The sample comes from a study of control samples from healthy donors and cancer patients. Libraries were prepared by immunoSEQ multiplex PCR; TCRdb keeps only in-frame clonotypes and omits some of them. Of 110,000 to 150,000 clones listed, 94% are singletons. Trimming removed 2 bases at V and 4 bases at J, with 7 bases between. This CDR3 comprises 13 residues. Sequenced: blood. This receptor was obtained from a man between 35 and 55 years old in good health. This chain uses TRBV12-3 or TRBV12-4 with TRBJ2-3; D not certain. CDR3 sequence: CASSLTWADTQYF. DNA of the CDR3: TGTGCCAGCAGTTTAACTTGGGCAGATACGCAGTATTTT.